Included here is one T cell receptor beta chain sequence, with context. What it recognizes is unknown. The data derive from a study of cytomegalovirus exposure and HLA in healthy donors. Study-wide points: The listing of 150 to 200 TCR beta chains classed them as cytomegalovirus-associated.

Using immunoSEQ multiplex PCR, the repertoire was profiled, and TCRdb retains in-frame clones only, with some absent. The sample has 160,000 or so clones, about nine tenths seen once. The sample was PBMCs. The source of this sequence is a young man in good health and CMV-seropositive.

The CDR3 bases are TGTGCCAGCAGAGACCCCAGGGGGGCCAAAAACATTCAGTACTTC. The encoded protein is CASRDPRGAKNIQYF. The rearrangement links TRBV27 to TRBJ2-4; TRBD1 agrees at 7 bases. V shed 6 bases, J shed 1 base, and the junction held 6 bases outside the gene matches. The CDR3 is 15 residues long. Germline V CDR1 and CDR2: MNHEY, SMNVEV (reference sequence).